This record covers a single T cell receptor beta chain. Its antigen is as yet unknown. The PCR contained 60 Vbeta and 13 Jbeta primers. Profiled with immunoSEQ multiplex PCR; TCRdb holds only in-frame clones, not every one. The table has around 210,000 clones, 65% to 85% seen once; the top ten hold about 2.7%. V shed 4 bases and J shed 4 bases, with 9 bases lying between them. Germline V gene data show CDR1 as SGHRS and CDR2 as YFSETQ. This CDR3 contains 12 residues. This sample is part of a study of cytomegalovirus exposure and HLA in healthy donors. Whole-study findings and limits: It was in a later analysis that TCR association rates were seen to vary by HLA locus, highest for DRB1 and lowest for HLA-C. Follow-up analysis seemed to connect common viral pathogens with several of the most significant clusters identified. TCR sequences were mostly rare, though some public TCRs occurred in many donors.

V is TRBV5-1 and J is TRBJ2-7; D may be TRBD1 (6 bases). Sequencing used PBMCs. The receptor was derived from a young woman in good health and CMV-seronegative. CDR3 DNA sequence: TGCGCCAGCAGCGCAGGACAGTACGAGCAGTACTTC. Amino acids: CASSAGQYEQYF.